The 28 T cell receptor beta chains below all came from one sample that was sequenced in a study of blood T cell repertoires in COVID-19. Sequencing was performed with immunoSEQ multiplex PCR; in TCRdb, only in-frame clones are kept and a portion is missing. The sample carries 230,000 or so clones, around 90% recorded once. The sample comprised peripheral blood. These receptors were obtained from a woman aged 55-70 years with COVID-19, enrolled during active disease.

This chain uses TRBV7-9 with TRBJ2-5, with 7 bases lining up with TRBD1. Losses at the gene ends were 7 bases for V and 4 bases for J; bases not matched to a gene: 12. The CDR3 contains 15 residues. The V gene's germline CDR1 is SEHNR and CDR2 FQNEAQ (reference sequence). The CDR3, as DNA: TGTGCCAGCACCATAAGAGGGGGCGAGGGAGAGACCCAGTACTTC. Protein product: CASTIRGGEGETQYF.

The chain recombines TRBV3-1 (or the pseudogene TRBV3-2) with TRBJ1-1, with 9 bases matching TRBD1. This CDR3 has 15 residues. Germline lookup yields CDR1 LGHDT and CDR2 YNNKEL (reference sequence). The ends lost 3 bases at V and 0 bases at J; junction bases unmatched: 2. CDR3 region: CASSHGTGMNTEAFF. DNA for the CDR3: TGTGCCAGCAGCCACGGGACAGGGATGAACACTGAAGCTTTCTTT.

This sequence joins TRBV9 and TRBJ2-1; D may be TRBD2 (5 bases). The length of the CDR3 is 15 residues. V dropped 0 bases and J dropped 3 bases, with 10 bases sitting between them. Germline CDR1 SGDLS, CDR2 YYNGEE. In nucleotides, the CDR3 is TGTGCCAGCAGCGTAGGGCTAGCAAGCTACAATGAGCAGTTCTTC. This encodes CASSVGLASYNEQFF.

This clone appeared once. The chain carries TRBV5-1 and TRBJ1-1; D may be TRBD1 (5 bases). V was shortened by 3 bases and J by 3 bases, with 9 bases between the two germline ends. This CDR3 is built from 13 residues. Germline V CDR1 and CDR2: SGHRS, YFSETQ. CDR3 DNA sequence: TGCGCCAGCAGCTCGACAGAGCACACTGAAGCTTTCTTT. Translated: CASSSTEHTEAFF.

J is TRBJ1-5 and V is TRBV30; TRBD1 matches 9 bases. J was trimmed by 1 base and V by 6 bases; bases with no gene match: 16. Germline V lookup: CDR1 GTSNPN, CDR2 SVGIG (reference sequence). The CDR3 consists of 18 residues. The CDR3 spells CACSTGTGSVWSNQPQHF. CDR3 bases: TGTGCCTGTTCGACCGGGACAGGGTCCGTCTGGAGCAATCAGCCCCAGCATTTT. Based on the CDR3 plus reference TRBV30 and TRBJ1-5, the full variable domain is SQTIHQWPATLVQPVGSPLSLECTVEGTSNPNLYWYRQAAGRGLQLLFYSVGIGQISSEVPQNLSASRPQDRQFILSSKKLLLSDSGFYLCACSTGTGSVWSNQPQHFGDGTRLSIL.

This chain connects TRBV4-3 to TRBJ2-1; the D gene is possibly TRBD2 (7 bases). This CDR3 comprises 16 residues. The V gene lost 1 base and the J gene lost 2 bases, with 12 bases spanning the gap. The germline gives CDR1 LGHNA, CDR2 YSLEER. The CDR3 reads CASSQGGGSTYNEQFF. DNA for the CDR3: TGCGCCAGCAGCCAAGGGGGGGGCAGTACCTACAATGAGCAGTTCTTC.

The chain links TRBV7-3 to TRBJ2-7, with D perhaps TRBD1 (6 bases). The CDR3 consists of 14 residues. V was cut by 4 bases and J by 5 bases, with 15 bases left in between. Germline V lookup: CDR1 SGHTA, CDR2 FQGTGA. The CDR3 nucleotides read TGTGCCAGCAGCTACGGACCCGGGACAAACGAGCAGTACTTC. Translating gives CASSYGPGTNEQYF.

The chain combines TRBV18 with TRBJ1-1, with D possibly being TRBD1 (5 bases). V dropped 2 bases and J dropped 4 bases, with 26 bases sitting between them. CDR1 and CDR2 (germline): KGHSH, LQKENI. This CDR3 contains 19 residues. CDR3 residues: CASSPGGMSDSLIGTEAFF. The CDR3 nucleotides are TGTGCCAGCTCACCAGGGGGGATGAGCGACAGTTTGATCGGCACTGAAGCTTTCTTT.

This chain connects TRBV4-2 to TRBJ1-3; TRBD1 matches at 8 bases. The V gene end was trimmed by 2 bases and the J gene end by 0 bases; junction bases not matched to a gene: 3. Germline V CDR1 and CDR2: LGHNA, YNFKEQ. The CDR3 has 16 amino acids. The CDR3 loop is CASSQKTGGSGNTIYF. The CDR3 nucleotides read TGTGCCAGCAGCCAAAAAACAGGGGGCTCTGGAAACACCATATATTTT.

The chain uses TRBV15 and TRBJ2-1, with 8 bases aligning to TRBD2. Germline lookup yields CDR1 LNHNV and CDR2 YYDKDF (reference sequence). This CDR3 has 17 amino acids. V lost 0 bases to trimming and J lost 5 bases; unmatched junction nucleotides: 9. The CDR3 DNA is TGTGCCACCAGCAGAGATCTCCGGGGACTAGTGGACAATGAGCAGTTCTTC. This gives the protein CATSRDLRGLVDNEQFF. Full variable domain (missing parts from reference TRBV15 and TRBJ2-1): DAMVIQNPRYQVTQFGKPVTLSCSQTLNHNVMYWYQQKSSQAPKLLFHYYDKDFNNEADTPDNFQSRRPNTSFCFLDIRSPGLGDTAMYLCATSRDLRGLVDNEQFFGPGTRLTVL.

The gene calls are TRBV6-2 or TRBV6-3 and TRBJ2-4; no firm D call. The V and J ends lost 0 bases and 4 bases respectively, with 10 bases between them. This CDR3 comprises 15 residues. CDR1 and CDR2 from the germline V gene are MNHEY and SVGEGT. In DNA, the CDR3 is TGTGCCAGCAGTTACTCGGCATCGTTAAAAAACATTCAGTACTTC. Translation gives CASSYSASLKNIQYF.

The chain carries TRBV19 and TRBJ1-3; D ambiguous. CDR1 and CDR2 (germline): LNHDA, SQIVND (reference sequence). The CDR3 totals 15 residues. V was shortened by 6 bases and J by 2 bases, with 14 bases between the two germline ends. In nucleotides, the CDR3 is TGTGCCAGTAGGCCGCCGGCGGCCGCTGGAAACACCATATATTTT. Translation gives CASRPPAAAGNTIYF.

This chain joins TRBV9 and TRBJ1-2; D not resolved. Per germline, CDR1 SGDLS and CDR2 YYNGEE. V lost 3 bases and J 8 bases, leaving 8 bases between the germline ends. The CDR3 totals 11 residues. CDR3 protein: CASSAYKGYTF. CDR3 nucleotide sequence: TGTGCCAGCAGCGCCTATAAGGGCTACACCTTC.

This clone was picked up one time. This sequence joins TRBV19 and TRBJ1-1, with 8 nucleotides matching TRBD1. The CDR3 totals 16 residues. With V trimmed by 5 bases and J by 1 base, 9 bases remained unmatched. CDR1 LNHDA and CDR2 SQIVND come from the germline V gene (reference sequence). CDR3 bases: TGTGCCAGTAGTCCGACAGGGGACGGGAGGAACACTGAAGCTTTCTTT. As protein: CASSPTGDGRNTEAFF.

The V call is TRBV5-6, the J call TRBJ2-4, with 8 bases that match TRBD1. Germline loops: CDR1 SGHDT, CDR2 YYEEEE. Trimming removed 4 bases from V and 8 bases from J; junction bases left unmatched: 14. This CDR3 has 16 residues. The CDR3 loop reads CASSRWTGNSQDIQYF. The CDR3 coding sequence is TGTGCCAGCAGCAGATGGACAGGGAATAGTCAAGACATTCAGTACTTC.

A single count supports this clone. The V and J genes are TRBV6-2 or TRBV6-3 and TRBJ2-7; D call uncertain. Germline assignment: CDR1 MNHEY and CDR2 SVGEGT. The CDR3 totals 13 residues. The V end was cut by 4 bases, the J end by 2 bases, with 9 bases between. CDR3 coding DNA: TGTGCCAGCAGTTGGGCGCTAACCTACGAGCAGTACTTC. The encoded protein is CASSWALTYEQYF.

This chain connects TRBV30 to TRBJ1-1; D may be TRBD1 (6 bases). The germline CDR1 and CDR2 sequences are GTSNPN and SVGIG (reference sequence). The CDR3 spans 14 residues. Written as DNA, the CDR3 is TGTGCTGGAAATCAACAGGGCTCGAACACTGAAGCTTTCTTT. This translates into CAGNQQGSNTEAFF. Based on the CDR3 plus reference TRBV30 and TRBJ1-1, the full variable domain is SQTIHQWPATLVQPVGSPLSLECTVEGTSNPNLYWYRQAAGRGLQLLFYSVGIGQISSEVPQNLSASRPQDRQFILSSKKLLLSDSGFYLCAGNQQGSNTEAFFGQGTRLTVV.

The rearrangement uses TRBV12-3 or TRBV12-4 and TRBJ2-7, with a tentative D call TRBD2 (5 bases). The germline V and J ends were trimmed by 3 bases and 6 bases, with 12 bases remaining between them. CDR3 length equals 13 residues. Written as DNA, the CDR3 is TGTGCCAGCAGTTTGCGGGTATTACGCGAGCAGTACTTC. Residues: CASSLRVLREQYF.

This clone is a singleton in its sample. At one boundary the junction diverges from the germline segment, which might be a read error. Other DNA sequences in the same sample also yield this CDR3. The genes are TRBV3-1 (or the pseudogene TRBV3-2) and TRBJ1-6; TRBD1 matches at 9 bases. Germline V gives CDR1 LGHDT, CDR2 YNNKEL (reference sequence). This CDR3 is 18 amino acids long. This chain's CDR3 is CASSHLTGGAVNNSPLHF. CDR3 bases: TGCGCCAGCAGCCATCTTACAGGGGGCGCGGTGAATAATTCACCCCTCCACTTT.

CDR3 residues: CASRARGLDEKLFF. CDR3 sequence (DNA): TGTGCCAGTAGGGCGCGAGGGCTCGACGAAAAACTGTTTTTT. The chain has TRBV19 and TRBJ1-4, with D uncertain. CDR1 LNHDA and CDR2 SQIVND come from the germline V gene (reference sequence). There are 14 residues in the CDR3. V gave up 6 bases and J gave up 8 bases, with 16 bases separating them.

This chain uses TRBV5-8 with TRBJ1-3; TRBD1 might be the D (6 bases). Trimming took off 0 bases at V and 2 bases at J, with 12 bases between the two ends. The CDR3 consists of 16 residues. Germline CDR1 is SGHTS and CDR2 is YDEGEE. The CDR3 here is CASSLGTVKTGNTIYF. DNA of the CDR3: TGTGCCAGCAGCTTGGGGACAGTAAAGACTGGAAACACCATATATTTT. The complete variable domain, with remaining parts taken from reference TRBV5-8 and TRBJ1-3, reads EAGVTQSPTHLIKTRGQQATLRCSPISGHTSVYWYQQALGLGLQFLLWYDEGEERNRGNFPPRFSGRQFPNYSSELNVNALELEDSALYLCASSLGTVKTGNTIYFGEGSWLTVV.

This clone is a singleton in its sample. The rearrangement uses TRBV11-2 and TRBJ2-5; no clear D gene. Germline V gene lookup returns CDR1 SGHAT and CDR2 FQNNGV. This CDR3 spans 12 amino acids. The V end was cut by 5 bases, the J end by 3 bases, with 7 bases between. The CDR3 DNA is TGTGCCAGCAGCCTCCTTGAAGAGACCCAGTACTTC. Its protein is CASSLLEETQYF.

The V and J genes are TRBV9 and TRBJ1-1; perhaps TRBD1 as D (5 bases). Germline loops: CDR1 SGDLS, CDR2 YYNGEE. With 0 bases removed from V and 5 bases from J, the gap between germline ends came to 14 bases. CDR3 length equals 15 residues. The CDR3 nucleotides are TGTGCCAGCAGCGTAGGGCAGGGCAGTGGAACTGAAGCTTTCTTT. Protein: CASSVGQGSGTEAFF.

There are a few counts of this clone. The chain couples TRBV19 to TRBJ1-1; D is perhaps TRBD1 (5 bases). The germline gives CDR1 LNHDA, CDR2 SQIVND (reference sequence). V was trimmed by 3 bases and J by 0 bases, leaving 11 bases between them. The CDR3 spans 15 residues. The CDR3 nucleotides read TGTGCCAGTAGTATCTACCCAGGGATGAACACTGAAGCTTTCTTT. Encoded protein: CASSIYPGMNTEAFF.

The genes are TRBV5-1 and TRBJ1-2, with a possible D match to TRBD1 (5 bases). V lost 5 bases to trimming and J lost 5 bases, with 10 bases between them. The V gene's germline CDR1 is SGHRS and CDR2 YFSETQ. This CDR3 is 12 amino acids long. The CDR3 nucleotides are TGCGCCAGCAGTAGCAGGGATTATGGCTACACCTTC. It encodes CASSSRDYGYTF. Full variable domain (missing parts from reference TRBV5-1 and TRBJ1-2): KAGVTQTPRYLIKTRGQQVTLSCSPISGHRSVSWYQQTPGQGLQFLFEYFSETQRNKGNFPGRFSGRQFSNSRSEMNVSTLELGDSALYLCASSSRDYGYTFGSGTRLTVV.

CDR3 coding DNA: TGTGCCAGCAGCTTAGGGACAGGGGGGCAGACCCAGTACTTC. Its protein is CASSLGTGGQTQYF. The chain links TRBV7-3 to TRBJ2-5; 11 bases are shared with TRBD1. CDR3 size: 14 residues. The germline gives CDR1 SGHTA, CDR2 FQGTGA. The ends lost 2 bases at V and 6 bases at J; junction bases unmatched: 2.

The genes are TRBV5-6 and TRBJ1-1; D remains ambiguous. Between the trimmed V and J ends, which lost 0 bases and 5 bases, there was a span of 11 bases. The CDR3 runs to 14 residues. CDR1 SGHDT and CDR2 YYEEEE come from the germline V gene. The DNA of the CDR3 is TGTGCCAGCAGCTTGGTGGGTAGGAGAACTGAAGCTTTCTTT. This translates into CASSLVGRRTEAFF. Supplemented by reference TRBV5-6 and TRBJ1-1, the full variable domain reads DAGVTQSPTHLIKTRGQQVTLRCSPKSGHDTVSWYQQALGQGPQFIFQYYEEEERQRGNFPDRFSGHQFPNYSSELNVNALLLGDSALYLCASSLVGRRTEAFFGQGTRLTVV.

The CDR3 loop reads CASSLNRGDNQPQHF. DNA for the CDR3: TGTGCCAGCAGCTTAAACAGGGGGGACAATCAGCCCCAGCATTTT. The chain has TRBV7-2 and TRBJ1-5, with 8 bases aligning to TRBD1. Trimming took 2 bases from V and 3 from J; bases not matched to a gene: 3. The CDR3 spans 15 residues. Germline CDR1 reads SGHTA; CDR2 reads FQGNSA. The whole variable domain, filled in from reference TRBV7-2 and TRBJ1-5, reads GAGVSQSPSNKVTEKGKDVELRCDPISGHTALYWYRQSLGQGLEFLIYFQGNSAPDKSGLPSDRFSAERTGGSVSTLTIQRTQQEDSAVYLCASSLNRGDNQPQHFGDGTRLSIL.